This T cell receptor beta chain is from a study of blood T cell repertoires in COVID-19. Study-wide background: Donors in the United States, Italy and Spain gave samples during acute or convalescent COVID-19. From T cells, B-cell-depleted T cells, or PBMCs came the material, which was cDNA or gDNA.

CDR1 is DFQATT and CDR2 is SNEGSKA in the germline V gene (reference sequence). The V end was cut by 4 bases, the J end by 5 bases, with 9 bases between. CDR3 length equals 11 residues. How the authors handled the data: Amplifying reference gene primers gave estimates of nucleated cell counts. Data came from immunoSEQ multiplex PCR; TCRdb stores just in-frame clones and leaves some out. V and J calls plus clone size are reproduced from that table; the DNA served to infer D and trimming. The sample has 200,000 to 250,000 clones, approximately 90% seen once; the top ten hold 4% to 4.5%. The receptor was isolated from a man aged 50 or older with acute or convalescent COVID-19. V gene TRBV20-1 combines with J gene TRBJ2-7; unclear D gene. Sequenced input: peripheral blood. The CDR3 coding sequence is TGCAGTGCTACCTTCGACAACGAGCAGTACTTC. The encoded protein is CSATFDNEQYF.